The clone carrying this T cell receptor (beta chain) was detected many times. The antigen is not known. V was shortened by 1 base and J by 7 bases, with 5 bases between the two germline ends. CDR1 is SGHKS and CDR2 is YYEKEE in the germline V gene (reference sequence). The CDR3 runs to 12 residues. The record originates from a study of regulatory T cells in long-lasting Graves disease. Regarding the study as a whole: Comparison showed that persistent patients shared more public clonotypes (about 2,700) than new patients (approximately 930).

Sequencing libraries for TCR beta were prepared with iRepertoire HTBI primers and Arm-PCR of CDR3 regions. TCRdb independently ran MiXCR on the multiplex PCR reads; one entry per CDR3 protein. This table has roughly 420,000 distinct CDR3 sequences, approximately 14% appearing once. This sample's time point: newly diagnosed GD, antithyroid drugs for less than 3 months. Making the TCR library involved RNA that had been extracted from PBMCs. Separately, the same data were catalogued under a study of T cells in Graves' hyperthyroidism and ophthalmopathy. From that report: HTBI primers were the set used in a first-round RT-PCR of the TCR CDR3.

The chain combines TRBV5-5 with TRBJ2-2; D gene unclear. Specimen: peripheral blood mononuclear cells (PBMCs), collected at new diagnosis, from a patient treated with antithyroid drugs. The TCR comes from a woman aged 45-59 years with Graves disease. The CDR3 here is CASSLSIGELFF. The CDR3 nucleotides are TGTGCCAGCAGCTTGTCGATCGGGGAGCTGTTTTTT.